This TCR beta chain was documented in a study of blood T cell repertoires in COVID-19. Whole-study context: Some COVID-19 samples were acute and others convalescent; all came from the United States, Italy and Spain. PBMCs, B-cell-depleted T cells, or T cells were the source of the cDNA or gDNA that made up the material.

Seattle cases were enrolled at active infection and followed longitudinally. Original methodology: Amplifying reference gene primers gave estimates of nucleated cell counts. TCRdb's copy holds only in-frame clones and misses some; the assay was immunoSEQ multiplex PCR. V, J and clone size derive from that table, while D and trimming were established from the DNA sequence. This sample has hundreds of thousands of clones; 80% to 90% occur once, and the top ten carry about 0.91%. V lost 1 base, J lost 2 bases, and 8 bases stayed unmatched. Germline CDR1 SGHTA, CDR2 FQGNSA. CDR3 size: 17 residues. Sample: peripheral blood. This TCR was recovered from a young man with COVID-19, enrolled during active disease. The chain recombines TRBV7-2 with TRBJ2-1, with 7 bases aligning to TRBD2. The CDR3 loop is CASSLERTSGAYNEQFF. The CDR3 DNA follows: TGTGCCAGCAGCTTAGAACGTACCAGCGGGGCCTACAATGAGCAGTTCTTC.